What follows describes a single TCR beta chain. The target antigen is unknown. V was clipped by 8 bases and J by 7 bases, with 15 bases between them. CDR3 length equals 12 residues. CDR1 MDHEN and CDR2 SYDVKM come from the germline V gene. The entry originates in a study of human T cells and chemical hapten exposure. Described time point: pre-sensitization, week 0. As for treatment: therapeutic diphenylcyclopropenone sensitization with weekly scalp DPC. Alopecia patients deemed DPC-suitable, aged 18 to 70, excluding pregnancy. During construction of the library, unique molecular identifiers were attached to individual cDNA molecules for quantitative, reproducible TCR counting. TCRdb re-called the RACE reads through MiXCR, storing one row per CDR3 protein. The data show 52,000 or so distinct CDR3 sequences, with approximately 10% seen just once and 9.6% held by the top ten. Points from the study as a whole: Donors' alopecia may make their immune response differ from healthy people's. High-frequency TCRs, those above 1 in 1000, stayed the same after DPC sensitization.

The material was whole blood, obtained in connection with sensitization to the hapten diphenylcyclopropenone (DPC). This receptor was identified in a man aged 40-49 years with alopecia areata. Some clones in this sample may be carry-over from other donors' samples. This chain uses TRBV28 with TRBJ2-7, with D tentatively TRBD2 (6 bases). The CDR3 loop reads CASGTGAPEQYF. DNA for the CDR3: TGTGCCAGCGGGACGGGAGCGCCAGAGCAGTACTTC.